This TCR beta chain was profiled in a study of shared clonotypes between healthy human individuals (dated by TCRdb to about 2020). For the study in its entirety: The cohort included three men and a couple of women between 18 and 49 years of age. Per donor, three plates each were used for CD4 naive and CD4 memory, two for CD8 naive, and one for CD8 memory. Blood TCR repertoires of about five healthy adults were deeply sequenced to estimate repertoire size and the extent of clonotype sharing between individuals. To increase sequencing depth and limit assay-specific biases, different laboratories used diverse techniques to prepare libraries and sequence TCR repertoires. Between about 0.8 and 9.5 billion PBMCs per donor were obtained by leukapheresis. General conclusions and limits of the study: Pairwise subsampling indicated that sequencing depth was expected to affect the degree of clonotype sharing among donors. Even with the large sequencing depth, rarefaction of the sorted-subset datasets indicated that sequencing was incomplete. Because the study included only a small number of donors, the genetic and exposure-history diversity represented was limited. Sampling was limited to blood, and TCR repertoires in tissue likely differ from TCR repertoires in blood. About 5% of naive CD4, 3.5% of naive CD8, 2% to 2.5% of memory CD4, and about 0.4% of memory CD8 clonotypes were shared across several donors. Clonotypes shared by all four sorted-subset donors showed higher generation probabilities than non-shared clonotypes. Estimated clonotype richness was generally larger for naive than for memory subsets.

The CDR3, from cysteine to phenylalanine, totals 15 residues. CDR3 DNA is the only sequence kept; it has 45 bases, read in frame from the first base. Trimming takes 4 bases from V and 5 bases from J, and the germline ends sit 18 bases apart. CDR1 and CDR2, per the germline V gene (reference sequence), are PRHDT and FYEKMQ. The donors were healthy, HIV-negative adults with no recently reported acute infections or vaccinations. All donors were Caucasian adults living in Nashville, Tennessee, USA. CD4+ T cells were enriched by magnetic negative selection, after which naive cells were positively selected on CD45RA and the negative fraction was taken as the memory subset. After blood collection by leukapheresis, PBMCs were isolated using Ficoll-Histopaque density gradient centrifugation and then cryopreserved in the vapor phase of liquid nitrogen. Analytical flow cytometry was used to check the purity and quantity of every magnetically sorted T cell population. Genomic DNA was isolated from every sorted fraction and measured by UV absorbance on a Nanodrop 2000c.

A word on this clone: What antigen it recognizes has not been identified. Per-base qualities were not stored, and no clone one base away is much larger.

TCR CDR3 regions were amplified from genomic DNA by multiplex PCR using the deep immunoSEQ assay. Extracted genomic DNA from each cell subset was distributed evenly across all wells of several immunoSEQ 96-well plates, and each plate was treated as a replicate. Each replicate PCR for sorted subsets received around 0.2 ug genomic DNA, equal to about 29,000 T cell genomes. Purified libraries were measured with a Qubit 3.0 fluorometer, size-checked on a Bioanalyzer 2100, and measured again with the KAPA Library Quantification kit. A separate single-read 150-cycle Illumina NextSeq 550 flow cell was used to sequence each immunoSEQ 96-well plate. Concerning the study's data processing: The immunoSEQ output contained only junctional sequences without quality scores, so filtering could not match that applied to full-length reads. To assign V/J genes and CDR3, sequences were annotated against IMGT germline references using PyIR, a Python wrapper for IgBLAST v1.9. Reads were removed for weak V/J assignments (E-value above 1e-6), missing CDR3, stop codons, out-of-frame junctions, or ambiguous translated residues. V3J clonotypes were defined as sequences sharing an identical inferred V gene, J gene, and CDR3 amino acid sequence. Percentage overlap between repertoires was calculated by dividing the number of shared unique clonotypes by the size of the smaller repertoire. Three approaches were used to assess repertoire richness: RTK rarefaction, the Chao1 estimator, and Recon v2.1 estimates of unobserved clonotypes. Generation probabilities were computed with OLGA for all TCRbeta clonotypes obtained by the gDNA method from a few donors. TCRdb took over this immuneACCESS table, retaining in-frame rearrangements with V and J assigned. Such tables are incomplete; in checked studies, under half of the missing clones stem from an unresolved V gene, and the remainder is unexplained. The D gene and trimming were derived from the DNA, and the V and J assignments and clone size from that table. This sample is represented by millions of clones; over 85% of them were singletons. Roughly 0.14% of the sample rests with the top ten.

In this chain, TRBV13 is recombined with TRBJ2-7, with the D gene too uncertain to name. Sequenced: naive CD4+ T cells sorted from blood. This specimen's cell subset or site label, interpreted: CD45RA+ positively selected. The receptor was derived from a man younger than 30 in good health. The CDR3 region: CASSSQVNLADEQYF. The bases read TGTGCCAGCAGCTCGCAAGTAAACCTCGCGGACGAGCAGTACTTC.